This T cell receptor beta chain was retrieved from a study of T cell repertoires in cytomegalovirus infection. Study-wide background: Signatures in public TCR beta sequences pointed to both CMV infection and matching HLA type.

In the case of this clonotype: As yet, its antigen is unknown. This may come from a read error, since a much larger clone is one base off.

This CDR3 is 13 amino acids long. V shed 0 bases and J shed 12 bases, with 14 bases lying between them. Per germline, CDR1 SGHVS and CDR2 FQNEAQ. TCRdb analysed the reads with MiXCR anew, one entry per CDR3 protein. The sample includes approximately 730,000 distinct CDR3 sequences, roughly 33% of them seen just once. The chain joins TRBV7-8 to TRBJ1-1, with D possibly matching TRBD1 (6 bases). The starting material was cultured PBMCs, obtained from culture after CMV antigen stimulation. This receptor was taken from a human donor in good health (CMV status not recorded). Some clones in this sample may be carry-over from other donors' samples. The CDR3 DNA sequence: TGTGCCAGCAGCTTAGCTGGTAACAGGGCGACTTTCTTT. Protein product: CASSLAGNRATFF.